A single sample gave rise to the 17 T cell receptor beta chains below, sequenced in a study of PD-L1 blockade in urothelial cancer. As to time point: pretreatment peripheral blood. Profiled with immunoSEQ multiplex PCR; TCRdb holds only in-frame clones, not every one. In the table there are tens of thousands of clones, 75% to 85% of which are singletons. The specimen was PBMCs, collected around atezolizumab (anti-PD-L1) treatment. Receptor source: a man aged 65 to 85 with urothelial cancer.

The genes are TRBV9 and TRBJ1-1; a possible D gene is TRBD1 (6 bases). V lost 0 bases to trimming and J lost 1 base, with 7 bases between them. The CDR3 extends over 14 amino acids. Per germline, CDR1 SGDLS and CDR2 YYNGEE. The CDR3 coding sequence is TGTGCCAGCAGCGTAGACAGGGCGAACACTGAAGCTTTCTTT. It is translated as CASSVDRANTEAFF.

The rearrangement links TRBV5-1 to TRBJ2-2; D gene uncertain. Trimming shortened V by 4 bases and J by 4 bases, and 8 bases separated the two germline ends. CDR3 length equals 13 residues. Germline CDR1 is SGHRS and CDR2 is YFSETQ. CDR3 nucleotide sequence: TGCGCCAGCAGCCTGGACGGCACCGGGGAGCTGTTTTTT. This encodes CASSLDGTGELFF.

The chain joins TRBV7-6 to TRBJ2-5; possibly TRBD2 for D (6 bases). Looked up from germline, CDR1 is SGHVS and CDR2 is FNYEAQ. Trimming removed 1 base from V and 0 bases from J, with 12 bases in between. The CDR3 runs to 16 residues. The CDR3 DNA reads TGTGCCAGCAGCTTAGGTGCGGGGTCGTACCAAGAGACCCAGTACTTC. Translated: CASSLGAGSYQETQYF.

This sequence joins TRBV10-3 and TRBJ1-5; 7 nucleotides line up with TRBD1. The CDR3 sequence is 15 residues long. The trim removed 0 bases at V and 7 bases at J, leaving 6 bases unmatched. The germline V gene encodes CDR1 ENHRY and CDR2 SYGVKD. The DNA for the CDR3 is TGTGCCATCAGTGAGTCGGGCAGGGGGAGGCAGCCCCAGCATTTT. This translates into CAISESGRGRQPQHF.

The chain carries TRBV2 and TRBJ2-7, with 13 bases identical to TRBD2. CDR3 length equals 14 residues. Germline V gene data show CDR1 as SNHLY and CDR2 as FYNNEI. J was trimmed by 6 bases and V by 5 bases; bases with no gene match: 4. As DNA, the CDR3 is TGTGCCAGCAGTTGGACTAGCGGGAGCTCCGAGCAGTACTTC. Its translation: CASSWTSGSSEQYF.

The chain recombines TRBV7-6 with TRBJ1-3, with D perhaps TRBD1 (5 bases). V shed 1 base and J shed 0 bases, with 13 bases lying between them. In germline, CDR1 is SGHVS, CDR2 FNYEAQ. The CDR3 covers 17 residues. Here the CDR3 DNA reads TGTGCCAGCAGCTTAGATTCAGGGTCAAGCTCTGGAAACACCATATATTTT. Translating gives CASSLDSGSSSGNTIYF.

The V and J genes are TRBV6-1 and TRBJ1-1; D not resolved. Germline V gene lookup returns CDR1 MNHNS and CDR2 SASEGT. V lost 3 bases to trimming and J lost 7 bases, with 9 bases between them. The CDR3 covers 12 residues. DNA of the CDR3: TGTGCCAGCAGTGACGGAGACGTTGAAGCTTTCTTT. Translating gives CASSDGDVEAFF.

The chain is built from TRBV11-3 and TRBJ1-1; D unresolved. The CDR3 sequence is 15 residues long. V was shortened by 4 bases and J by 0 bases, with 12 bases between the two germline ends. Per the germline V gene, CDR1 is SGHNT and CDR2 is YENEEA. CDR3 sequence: CASSSAQNMNTEAFF. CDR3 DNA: TGTGCCAGCAGCTCGGCACAGAACATGAACACTGAAGCTTTCTTT.

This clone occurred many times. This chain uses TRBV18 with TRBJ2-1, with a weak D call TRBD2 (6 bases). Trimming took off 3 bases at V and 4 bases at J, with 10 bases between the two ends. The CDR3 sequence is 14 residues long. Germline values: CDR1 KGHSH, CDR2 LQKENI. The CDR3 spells CASSPLSGYNEQFF. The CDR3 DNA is TGTGCCAGCTCACCTTTAAGCGGGTACAATGAGCAGTTCTTC.

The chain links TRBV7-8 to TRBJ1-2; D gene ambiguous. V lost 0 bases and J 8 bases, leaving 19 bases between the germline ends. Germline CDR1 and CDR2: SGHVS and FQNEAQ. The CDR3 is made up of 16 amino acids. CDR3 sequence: CASSLAPAGIPGGYTF. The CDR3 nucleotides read TGTGCCAGCAGCTTAGCCCCCGCGGGGATCCCGGGGGGCTACACCTTC.

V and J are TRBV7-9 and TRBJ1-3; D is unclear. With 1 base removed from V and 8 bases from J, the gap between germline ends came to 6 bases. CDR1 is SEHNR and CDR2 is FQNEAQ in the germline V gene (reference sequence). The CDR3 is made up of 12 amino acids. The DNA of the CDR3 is TGTGCCAGCAGCTTAGATTCGTACACCATATATTTT. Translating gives CASSLDSYTIYF. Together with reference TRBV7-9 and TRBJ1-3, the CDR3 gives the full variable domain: DTGVSQNPRHKITKRGQNVTFRCDPISEHNRLYWYRQTLGQGPEFLTYFQNEAQLEKSRLLSDRFSAERPKGSFSTLEIQRTEQGDSAMYLCASSLDSYTIYFGEGSWLTVV.

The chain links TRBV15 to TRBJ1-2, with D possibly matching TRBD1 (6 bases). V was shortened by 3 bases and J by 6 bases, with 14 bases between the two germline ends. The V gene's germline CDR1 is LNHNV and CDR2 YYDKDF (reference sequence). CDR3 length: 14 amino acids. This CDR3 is CATSSTRGADGYTF. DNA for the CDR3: TGTGCCACCAGCAGCACCCGGGGGGCGGATGGCTACACCTTC.

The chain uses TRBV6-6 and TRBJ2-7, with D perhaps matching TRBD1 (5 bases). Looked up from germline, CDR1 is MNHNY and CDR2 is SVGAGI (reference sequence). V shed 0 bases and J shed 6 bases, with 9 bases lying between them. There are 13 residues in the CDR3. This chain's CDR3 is CASSYSGVGEQYF. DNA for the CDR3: TGTGCCAGCAGTTACTCAGGGGTAGGCGAGCAGTACTTC.

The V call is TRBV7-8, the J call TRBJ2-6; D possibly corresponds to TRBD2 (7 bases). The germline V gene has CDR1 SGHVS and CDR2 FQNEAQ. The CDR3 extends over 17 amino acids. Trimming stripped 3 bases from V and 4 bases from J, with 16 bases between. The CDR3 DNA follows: TGTGCCAGCAGCTTTTTAGGGGGGGGTACCGGGGCCAACGTCCTGACTTTC. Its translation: CASSFLGGGTGANVLTF.

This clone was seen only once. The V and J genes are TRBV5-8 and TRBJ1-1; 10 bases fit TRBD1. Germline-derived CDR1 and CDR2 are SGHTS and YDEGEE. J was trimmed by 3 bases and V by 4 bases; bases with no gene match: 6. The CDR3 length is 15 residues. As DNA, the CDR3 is TGTGCCAGCAGCCCGGGGACAGGGGTAGACACTGAAGCTTTCTTT. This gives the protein CASSPGTGVDTEAFF.

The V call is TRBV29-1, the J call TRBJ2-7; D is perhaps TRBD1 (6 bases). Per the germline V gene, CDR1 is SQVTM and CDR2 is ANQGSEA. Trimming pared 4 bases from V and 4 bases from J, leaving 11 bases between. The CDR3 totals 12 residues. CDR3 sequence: CSVGTESYEQYF. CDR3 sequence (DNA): TGCAGCGTTGGGACAGAGAGTTACGAGCAGTACTTC.

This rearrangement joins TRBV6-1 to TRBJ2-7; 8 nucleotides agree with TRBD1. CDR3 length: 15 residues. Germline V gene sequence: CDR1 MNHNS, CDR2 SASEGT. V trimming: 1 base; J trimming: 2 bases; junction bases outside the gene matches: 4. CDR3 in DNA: TGTGCCAGCAGTGAAGTTTACAGGGGGGCCTACGAGCAGTACTTC. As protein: CASSEVYRGAYEQYF.